This T cell receptor beta chain was identified during a study of regulatory T cells in long-lasting Graves disease. The CDR3 is made up of 13 amino acids. V lost 7 bases to trimming and J lost 4 bases, with 14 bases between them. From germline, CDR1 is MDHEN and CDR2 SYDVKM. Building of the TCR beta libraries involved iRepertoire HTBI primers and Arm-PCR of CDR3 regions. TCRdb passed the multiplex PCR reads through MiXCR, listing each CDR3 protein once. This table holds hundreds of thousands of distinct CDR3 sequences, 16% found once. This clonotype was observed at least ten times. Documented time point: newly diagnosed GD, antithyroid drugs for less than 3 months. RNA isolated from PBMCs was used to make the TCR library. The data also belong to a second study, concerning T cells in Graves' hyperthyroidism and ophthalmopathy. This second study says: Uncontrolled infection, other autoimmune disease, pregnancy or lactation barred patients from enrollment. HTBI primers were the set used in a first-round RT-PCR of the TCR CDR3.

V is TRBV28 and J is TRBJ2-7; no clear D gene. This TCR was recovered from a woman between 25 and 40 years old with Graves disease. The specimen was peripheral blood mononuclear cells (PBMCs), collected at new diagnosis, from a patient treated with antithyroid drugs. CDR3 coding DNA: TGTGCCAGCACCAACATCGGGCAGTACGAGCAGTACTTC. It codes for CASTNIGQYEQYF.